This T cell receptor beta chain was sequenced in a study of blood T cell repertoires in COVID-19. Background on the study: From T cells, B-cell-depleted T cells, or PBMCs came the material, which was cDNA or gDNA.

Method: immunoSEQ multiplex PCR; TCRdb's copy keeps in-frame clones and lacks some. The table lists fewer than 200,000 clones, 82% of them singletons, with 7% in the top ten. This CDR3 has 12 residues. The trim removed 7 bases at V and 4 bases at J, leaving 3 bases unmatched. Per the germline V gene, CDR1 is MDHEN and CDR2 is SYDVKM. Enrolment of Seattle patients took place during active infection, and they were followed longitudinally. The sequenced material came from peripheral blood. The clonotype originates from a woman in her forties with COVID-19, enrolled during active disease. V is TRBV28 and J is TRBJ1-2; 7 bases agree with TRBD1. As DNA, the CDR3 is TGTGCCAGCAAGGGACAGATCTATGGCTACACCTTC. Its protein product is CASKGQIYGYTF.